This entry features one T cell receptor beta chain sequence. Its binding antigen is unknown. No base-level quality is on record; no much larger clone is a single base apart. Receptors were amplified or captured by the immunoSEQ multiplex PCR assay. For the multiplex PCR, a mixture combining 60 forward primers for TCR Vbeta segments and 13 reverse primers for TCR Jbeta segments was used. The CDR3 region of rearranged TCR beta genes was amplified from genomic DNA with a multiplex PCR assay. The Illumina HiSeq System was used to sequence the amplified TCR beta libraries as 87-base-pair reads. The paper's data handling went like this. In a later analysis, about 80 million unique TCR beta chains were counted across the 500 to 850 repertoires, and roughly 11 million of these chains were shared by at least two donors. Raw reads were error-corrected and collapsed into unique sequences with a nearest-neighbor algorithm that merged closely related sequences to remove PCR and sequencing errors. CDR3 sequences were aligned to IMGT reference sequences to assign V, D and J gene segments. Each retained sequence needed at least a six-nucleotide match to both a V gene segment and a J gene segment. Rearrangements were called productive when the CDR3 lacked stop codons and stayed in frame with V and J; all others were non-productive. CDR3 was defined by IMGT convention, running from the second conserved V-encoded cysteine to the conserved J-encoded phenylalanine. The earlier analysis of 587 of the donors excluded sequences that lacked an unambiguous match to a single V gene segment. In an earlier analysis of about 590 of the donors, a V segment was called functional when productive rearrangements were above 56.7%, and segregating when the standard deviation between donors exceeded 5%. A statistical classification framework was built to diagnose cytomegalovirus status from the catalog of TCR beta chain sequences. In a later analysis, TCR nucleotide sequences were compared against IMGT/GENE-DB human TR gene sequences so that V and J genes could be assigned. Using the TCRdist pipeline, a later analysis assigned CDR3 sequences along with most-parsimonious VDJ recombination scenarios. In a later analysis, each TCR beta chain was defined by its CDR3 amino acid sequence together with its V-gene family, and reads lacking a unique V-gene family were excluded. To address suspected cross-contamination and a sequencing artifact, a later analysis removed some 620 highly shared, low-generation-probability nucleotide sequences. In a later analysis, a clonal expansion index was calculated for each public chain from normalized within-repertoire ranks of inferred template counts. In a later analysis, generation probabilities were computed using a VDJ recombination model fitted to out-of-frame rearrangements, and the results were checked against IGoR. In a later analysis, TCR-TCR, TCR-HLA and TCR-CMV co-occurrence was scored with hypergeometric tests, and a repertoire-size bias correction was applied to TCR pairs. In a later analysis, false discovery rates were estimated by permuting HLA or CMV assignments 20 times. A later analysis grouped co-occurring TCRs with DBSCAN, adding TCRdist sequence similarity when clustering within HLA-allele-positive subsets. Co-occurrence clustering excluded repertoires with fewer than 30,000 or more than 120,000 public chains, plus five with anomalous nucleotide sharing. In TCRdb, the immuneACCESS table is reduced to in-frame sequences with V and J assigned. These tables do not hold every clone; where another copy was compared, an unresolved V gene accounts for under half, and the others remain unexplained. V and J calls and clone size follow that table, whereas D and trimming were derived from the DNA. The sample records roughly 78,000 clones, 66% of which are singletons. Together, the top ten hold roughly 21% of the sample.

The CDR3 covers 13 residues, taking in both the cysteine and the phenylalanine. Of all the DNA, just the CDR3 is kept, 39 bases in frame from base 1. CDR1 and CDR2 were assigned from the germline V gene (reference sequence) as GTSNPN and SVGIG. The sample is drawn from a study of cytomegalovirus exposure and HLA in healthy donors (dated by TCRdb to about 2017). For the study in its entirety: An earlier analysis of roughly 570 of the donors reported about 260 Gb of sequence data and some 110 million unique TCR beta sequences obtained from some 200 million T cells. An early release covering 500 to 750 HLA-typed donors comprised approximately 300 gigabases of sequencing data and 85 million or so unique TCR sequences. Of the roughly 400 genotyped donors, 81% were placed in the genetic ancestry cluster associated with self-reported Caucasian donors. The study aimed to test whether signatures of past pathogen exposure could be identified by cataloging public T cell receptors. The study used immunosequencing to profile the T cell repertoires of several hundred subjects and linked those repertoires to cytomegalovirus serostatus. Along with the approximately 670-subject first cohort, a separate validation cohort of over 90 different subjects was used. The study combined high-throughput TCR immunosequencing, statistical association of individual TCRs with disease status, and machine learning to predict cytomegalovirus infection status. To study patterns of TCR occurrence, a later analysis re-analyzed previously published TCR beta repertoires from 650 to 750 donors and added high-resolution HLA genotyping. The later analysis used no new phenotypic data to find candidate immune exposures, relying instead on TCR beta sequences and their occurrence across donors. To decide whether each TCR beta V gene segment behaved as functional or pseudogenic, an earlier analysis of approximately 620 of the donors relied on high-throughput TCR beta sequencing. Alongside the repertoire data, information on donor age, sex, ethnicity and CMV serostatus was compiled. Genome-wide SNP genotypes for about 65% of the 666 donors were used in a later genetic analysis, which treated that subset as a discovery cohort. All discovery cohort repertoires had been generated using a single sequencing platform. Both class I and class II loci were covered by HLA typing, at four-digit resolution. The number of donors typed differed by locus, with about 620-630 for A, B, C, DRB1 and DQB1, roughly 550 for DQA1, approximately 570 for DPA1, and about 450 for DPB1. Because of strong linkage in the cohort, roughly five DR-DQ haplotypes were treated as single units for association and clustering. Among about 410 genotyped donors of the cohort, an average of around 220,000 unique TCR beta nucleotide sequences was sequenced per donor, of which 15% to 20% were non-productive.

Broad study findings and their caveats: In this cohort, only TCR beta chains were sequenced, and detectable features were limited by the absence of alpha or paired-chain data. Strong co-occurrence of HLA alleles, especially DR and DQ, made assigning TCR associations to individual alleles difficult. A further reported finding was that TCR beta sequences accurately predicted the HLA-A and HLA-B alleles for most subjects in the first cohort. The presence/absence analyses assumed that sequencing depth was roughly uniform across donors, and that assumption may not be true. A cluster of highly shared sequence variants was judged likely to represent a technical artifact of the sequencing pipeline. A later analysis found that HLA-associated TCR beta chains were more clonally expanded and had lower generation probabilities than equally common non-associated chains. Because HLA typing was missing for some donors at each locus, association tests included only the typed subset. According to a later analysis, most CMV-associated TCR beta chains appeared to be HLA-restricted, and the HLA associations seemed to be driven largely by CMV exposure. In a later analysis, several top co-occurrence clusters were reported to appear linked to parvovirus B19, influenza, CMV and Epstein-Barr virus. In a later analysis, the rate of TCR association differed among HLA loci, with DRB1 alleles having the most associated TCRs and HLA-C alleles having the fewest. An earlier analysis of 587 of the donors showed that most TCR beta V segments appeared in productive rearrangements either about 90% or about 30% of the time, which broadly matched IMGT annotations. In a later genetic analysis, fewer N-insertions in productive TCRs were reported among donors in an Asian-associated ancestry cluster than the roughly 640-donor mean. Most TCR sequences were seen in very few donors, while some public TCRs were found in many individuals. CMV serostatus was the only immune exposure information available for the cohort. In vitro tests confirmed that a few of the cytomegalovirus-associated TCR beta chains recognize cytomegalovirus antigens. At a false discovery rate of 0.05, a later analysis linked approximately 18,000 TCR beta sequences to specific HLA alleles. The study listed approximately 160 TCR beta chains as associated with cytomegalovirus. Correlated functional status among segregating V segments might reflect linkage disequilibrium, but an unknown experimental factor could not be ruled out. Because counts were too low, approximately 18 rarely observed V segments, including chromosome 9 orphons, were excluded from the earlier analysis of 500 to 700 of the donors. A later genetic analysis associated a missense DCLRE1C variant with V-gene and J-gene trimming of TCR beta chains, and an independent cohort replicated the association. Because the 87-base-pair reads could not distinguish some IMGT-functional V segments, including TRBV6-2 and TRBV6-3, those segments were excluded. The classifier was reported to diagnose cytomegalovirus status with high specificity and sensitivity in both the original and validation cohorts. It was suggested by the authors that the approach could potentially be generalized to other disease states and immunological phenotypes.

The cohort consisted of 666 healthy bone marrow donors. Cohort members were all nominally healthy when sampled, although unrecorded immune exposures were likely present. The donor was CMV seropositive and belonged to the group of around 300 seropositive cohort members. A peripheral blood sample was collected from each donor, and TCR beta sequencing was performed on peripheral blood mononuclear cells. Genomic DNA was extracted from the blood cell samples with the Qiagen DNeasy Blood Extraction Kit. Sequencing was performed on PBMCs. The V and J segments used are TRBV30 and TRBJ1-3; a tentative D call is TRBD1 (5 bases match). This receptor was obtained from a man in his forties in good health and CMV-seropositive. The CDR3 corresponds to CASNGGSGNTIYF. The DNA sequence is TGTGCGTCGAACGGGGGCTCTGGAAACACCATATATTTT. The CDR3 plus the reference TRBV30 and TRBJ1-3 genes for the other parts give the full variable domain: SQTIHQWPATLVQPVGSPLSLECTVEGTSNPNLYWYRQAAGRGLQLLFYSVGIGQISSEVPQNLSASRPQDRQFILSSKKLLLSDSGFYLCASNGGSGNTIYFGEGSWLTVV.